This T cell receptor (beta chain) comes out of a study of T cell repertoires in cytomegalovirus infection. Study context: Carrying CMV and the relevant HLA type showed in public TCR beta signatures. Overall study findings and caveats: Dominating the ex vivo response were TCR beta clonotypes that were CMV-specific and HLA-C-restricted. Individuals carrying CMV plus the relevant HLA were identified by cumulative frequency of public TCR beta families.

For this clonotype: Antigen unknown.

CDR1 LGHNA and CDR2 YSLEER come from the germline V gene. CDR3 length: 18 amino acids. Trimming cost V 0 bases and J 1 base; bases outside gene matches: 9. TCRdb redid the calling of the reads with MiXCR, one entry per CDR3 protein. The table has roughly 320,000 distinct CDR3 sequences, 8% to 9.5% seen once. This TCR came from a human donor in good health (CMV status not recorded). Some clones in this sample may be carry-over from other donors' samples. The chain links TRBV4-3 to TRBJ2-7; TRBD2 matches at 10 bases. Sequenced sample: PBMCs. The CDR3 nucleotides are TGCGCCAGCAGCCAAGATGGGGCTAGCGGGAGTCGGTCCTACGAGCAGTACTTC. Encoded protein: CASSQDGASGSRSYEQYF.